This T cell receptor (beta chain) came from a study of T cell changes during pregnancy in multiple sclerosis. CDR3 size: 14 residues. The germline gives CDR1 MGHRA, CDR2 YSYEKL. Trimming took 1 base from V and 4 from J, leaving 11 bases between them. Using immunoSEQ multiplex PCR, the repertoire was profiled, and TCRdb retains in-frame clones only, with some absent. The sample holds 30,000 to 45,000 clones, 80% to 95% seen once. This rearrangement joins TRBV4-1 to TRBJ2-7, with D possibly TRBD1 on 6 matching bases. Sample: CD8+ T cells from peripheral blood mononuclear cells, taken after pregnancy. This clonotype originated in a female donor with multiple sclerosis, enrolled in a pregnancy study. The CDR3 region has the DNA TGCGCCAGCAGCCAAGTGGAAGGGGGATACGAGCAGTACTTC. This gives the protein CASSQVEGGYEQYF.